Following are 10 T cell receptor beta chains from one sample sequenced in a study of OX40 agonist ivuxolimab in advanced cancers. Library construction relied on the immunoSEQ multiplex PCR assay. Held by TCRdb, this immuneACCESS table contains in-frame sequences only and omits some clones. Under half of the omission traces to an unresolved V gene where checked; the cause of the rest is unknown. The sample profile shows 87,000 or so clones; about 85% of them were found once. Approximately 4.2% of the sample belongs to the ten largest clones. The sample in question was CD4+ or CD8+ T cells sorted from blood, obtained in a trial of the OX40 agonist ivuxolimab. The receptor source for this set is an adult with an advanced solid tumor such as melanoma, head and neck, liver or kidney cancer.

V usage is TRBV7-6 and J usage is TRBJ2-2; D is uncertain. From germline, CDR1 is SGHVS and CDR2 FNYEAQ. The CDR3 runs 13 residues. The V and J ends lost 5 bases and 2 bases respectively, with 6 bases between them. The CDR3: CASSLTNTGELFF. The CDR3 region has the DNA TGTGCCAGCAGCCTAACCAACACCGGGGAGCTGTTTTTT.

The chain links TRBV7-6 to TRBJ2-2; the match to TRBD2 covers 9 bases. V shed 4 bases, J shed 1 base, and the junction held 13 bases outside the gene matches. Germline V gives CDR1 SGHVS, CDR2 FNYEAQ. The CDR3 covers 19 residues. The CDR3 region is CASSSLGREGGRNTGELFF. The CDR3, as DNA: TGTGCCAGCAGCTCACTCGGGCGGGAGGGAGGAAGGAACACCGGGGAGCTGTTTTTT.

The V gene is TRBV7-9, the J gene TRBJ2-7; no firm D call. This CDR3 is 12 amino acids long. The ends were cut back, 5 bases at V and 8 bases at J, with 13 bases in the middle. Germline V gene lookup returns CDR1 SEHNR and CDR2 FQNEAQ (reference sequence). CDR3 DNA: TGTGCCAGCAGCGACCACACAGAGCAGCAGTACTTC. Its translation is CASSDHTEQQYF.

The chain links TRBV7-9 to TRBJ2-7; no definite D call. Germline-derived CDR1 and CDR2 are SEHNR and FQNEAQ (reference sequence). Trimming stripped 5 bases from V and 2 bases from J, with 16 bases between. This CDR3 has 15 amino acids. Here the CDR3 reads CASSPLEAPAYEQYF. The CDR3 coding sequence is TGTGCCAGCAGCCCGTTAGAGGCACCCGCCTACGAGCAGTACTTC.

The chain has TRBV28 and TRBJ2-7; D is ambiguous. Trimming cost V 2 bases and J 6 bases, with 11 bases left between them. This CDR3 has 13 amino acids. CDR1 and CDR2 from the germline V gene are MDHEN and SYDVKM. Written as DNA, the CDR3 is TGTGCCAGCAGTTTAGGTGGCCAATTCGAGCAGTACTTC. Its protein product is CASSLGGQFEQYF.

This clone was counted a few times. The chain carries TRBV7-9 and TRBJ1-1; D unclear. V dropped 11 bases and J dropped 3 bases, with 13 bases sitting between them. This CDR3 is built from 12 residues. Germline CDR1 and CDR2: SEHNR and FQNEAQ (reference sequence). CDR3 in amino acids: CAVGGEDTEAFF. DNA for the CDR3: TGTGCCGTTGGCGGGGAGGACACTGAAGCTTTCTTT.

The V and J genes are TRBV19 and TRBJ2-1; D unclear. The germline V gene has CDR1 LNHDA and CDR2 SQIVND (reference sequence). The CDR3 contains 13 residues. The V end lost 3 bases, the J end lost 15 bases, and 18 bases lay between the germline ends. The CDR3: CASSINIGGNGFF. The CDR3 DNA sequence: TGTGCCAGTAGTATCAACATCGGTGGTAATGGGTTCTTC. The full variable domain, completed using reference TRBV19 and TRBJ2-1, is DGGITQSPKYLFRKEGQNVTLSCEQNLNHDAMYWYRQDPGQGLRLIYYSQIVNDFQKGDIAEGYSVSREKKESFPLTVTSAQKNPTAFYLCASSINIGGNGFFGPGTRLTVL.

This clone was observed once. The chain has TRBV28 and TRBJ1-2, with TRBD1 matching over 7 bases. The CDR3 totals 14 residues. In germline, CDR1 is MDHEN, CDR2 SYDVKM. J gave up 8 bases and V 2 bases, and 8 bases lay outside the gene matches. CDR3 bases: TGTGCCAGCAGTTTAGCAGGGGGGCAACTCGGCTACACCTTC. Its protein product is CASSLAGGQLGYTF.

The sample holds a few counts of this clone. CDR3 sequence (DNA): TGTGCCAGCAGCTTGGACCCTAGCGGGAGAGCTGGCGAGCAGTACTTC. This gives the protein CASSLDPSGRAGEQYF. The chain is built from TRBV5-4 and TRBJ2-7, with 10 positions matching TRBD2. The CDR3 sequence is 16 residues long. CDR1 and CDR2 (germline): SGHNT, YYREEE (reference sequence). Trimming took 0 bases from V and 6 from J; bases not matched to a gene: 9.

The chain recombines TRBV5-6 with TRBJ1-2; D is ambiguous. This CDR3 comprises 11 residues. V lost 0 bases and J lost 6, with 3 bases in between. Looked up from germline, CDR1 is SGHDT and CDR2 is YYEEEE. CDR3 DNA sequence: TGTGCCAGCAGCTTGGCAGATGGCTACACCTTC. It specifies CASSLADGYTF. The complete variable domain, with remaining parts taken from reference TRBV5-6 and TRBJ1-2, reads DAGVTQSPTHLIKTRGQQVTLRCSPKSGHDTVSWYQQALGQGPQFIFQYYEEEERQRGNFPDRFSGHQFPNYSSELNVNALLLGDSALYLCASSLADGYTFGSGTRLTVV.